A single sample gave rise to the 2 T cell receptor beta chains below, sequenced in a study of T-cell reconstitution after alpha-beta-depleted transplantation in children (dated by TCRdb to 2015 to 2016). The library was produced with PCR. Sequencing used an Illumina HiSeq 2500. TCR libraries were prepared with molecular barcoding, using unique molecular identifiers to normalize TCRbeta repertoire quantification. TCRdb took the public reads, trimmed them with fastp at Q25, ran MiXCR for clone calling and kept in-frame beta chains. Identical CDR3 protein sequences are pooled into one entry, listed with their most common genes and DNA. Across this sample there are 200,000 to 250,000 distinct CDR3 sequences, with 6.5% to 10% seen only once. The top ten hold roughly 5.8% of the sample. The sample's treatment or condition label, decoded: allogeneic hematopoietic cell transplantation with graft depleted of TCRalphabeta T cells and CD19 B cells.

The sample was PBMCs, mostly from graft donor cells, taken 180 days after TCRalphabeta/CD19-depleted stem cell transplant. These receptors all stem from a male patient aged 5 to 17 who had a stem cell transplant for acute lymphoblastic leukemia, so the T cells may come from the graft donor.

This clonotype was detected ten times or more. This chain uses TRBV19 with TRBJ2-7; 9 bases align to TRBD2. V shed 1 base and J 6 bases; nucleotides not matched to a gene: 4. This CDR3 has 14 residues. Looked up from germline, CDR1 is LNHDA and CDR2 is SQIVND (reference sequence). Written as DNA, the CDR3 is TGTGCCAGTAGTATAGGAGCGGGAGGACGCGAGCAGTACTTC. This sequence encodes CASSIGAGGREQYF.

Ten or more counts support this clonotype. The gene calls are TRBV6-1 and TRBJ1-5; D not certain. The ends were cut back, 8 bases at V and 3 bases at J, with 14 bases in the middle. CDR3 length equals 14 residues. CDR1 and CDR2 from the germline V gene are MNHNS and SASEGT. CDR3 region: CASGPAQDNQPQHF. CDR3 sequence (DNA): TGTGCCAGCGGACCTGCCCAGGACAATCAGCCCCAGCATTTT.